This T cell receptor beta chain was sequenced in a study of cytomegalovirus exposure and HLA in healthy donors. Study conclusions and caveats: Later work found that TCR association rates differed between HLA loci; DRB1 had the most and HLA-C the fewest.

The PCR was carried out with 60 Vbeta primers and 13 Jbeta primers. The assay was immunoSEQ multiplex PCR, and TCRdb's table has in-frame clones only and misses some. The data contain about 95,000 clones, over 70% of them seen just once; the ten biggest clones take up around 4.5%. This clone has just a few counts. The antigen remains unidentified. CDR1 GTSNPN and CDR2 SVGIG come from the germline V gene (reference sequence). Trimming removed 0 bases at V and 7 bases at J, with 16 bases between. The CDR3 runs 15 residues. J is TRBJ1-5 and V is TRBV30; D is unresolved. This receptor was identified in a woman in her 40s in good health and CMV-seronegative. Sequenced input: PBMCs. As DNA, the CDR3 is TGTGCCTGGAGTGTATCCGATACGGCGCGGCAGCCCCAGCATTTT. This encodes CAWSVSDTARQPQHF.